A selection of T cell receptor beta chains follows, all from one sample in a study of cytomegalovirus exposure and HLA in healthy donors. Measured with immunoSEQ multiplex PCR; TCRdb has only the in-frame clones, and not every one. The top ten hold about 8% of the sample, which has fewer than 110,000 clones, about 80% seen once. The sample consisted of PBMCs. Receptors were obtained from a young man in good health and CMV-seronegative. Each CDR3 is given with its conserved first and last residue. The order of the fields is V gene, clone size, J gene, D gene, CDR3 protein, CDR3 DNA. The D gene is left open where the match is weak. Some rows have no size entry. The others give once, few or many, or a class for an expanded clone.

TRBV6-5	.	TRBJ1-1	TRBD1	CATVPQGAYTEAFF	TGTGCCACCGTACCACAGGGGGCATACACTGAAGCTTTCTTT
TRBV11-2	.	TRBJ2-7	.	CASSLLEAAEQYF	TGTGCCAGCAGCTTATTAGAGGCGGCAGAGCAGTACTTC
TRBV27	.	TRBJ2-3	TRBD2	CASSLLLAGADTQYF	TGTGCCAGCAGTTTACTGCTAGCGGGGGCAGATACGCAGTATTTT
TRBV5-1	.	TRBJ2-7	TRBD2	CASSLVGGTSTCEQYF	TGCGCCAGCAGCTTGGTGGGGGGGACTAGTACTTGTGAGCAGTACTTC
TRBV28	few	TRBJ1-4	TRBD1	CASSLAQGYEKLFF	TGTGCCAGCAGTTTGGCACAGGGGTACGAAAAACTGTTTTTT
TRBV18	once	TRBJ1-4	.	CASSPREGTNEKLFF	TGTGCCAGCTCACCACGGGAGGGGACTAATGAAAAACTGTTTTTT
TRBV27	few	TRBJ1-1	.	CASSLLDRAEAFF	TGTGCCAGCAGTTTATTAGACCGGGCTGAAGCTTTCTTT
TRBV5-6	few	TRBJ2-5	.	CASSLGGWETQYF	TGTGCCAGCAGCTTAGGAGGTTGGGAGACCCAGTACTTC
TRBV5-4	.	TRBJ2-2	.	CASSLVTSIVPGELFF	TGTGCCAGCAGCTTGGTGACTAGTATAGTTCCCGGGGAGCTGTTTTTT
TRBV6-1	.	TRBJ2-2	.	CASSEQGRATGELFF	TGTGCCAGCAGTGAACAGGGCAGGGCAACCGGGGAGCTGTTTTTT
TRBV28	.	TRBJ2-2	.	CASSPLGLGPIIGELFF	TGTGCCAGCAGTCCTTTGGGTCTGGGGCCGATCATCGGGGAGCTGTTTTTT
TRBV5-1	.	TRBJ1-2	.	CASSLGTAVYGYTF	TGCGCCAGCAGCTTGGGAACAGCCGTCTATGGCTACACCTTC
TRBV27	.	TRBJ1-3	.	CASSTGGNTIYF	TGTGCCAGCTCAACCGGTGGAAACACCATATATTTT
TRBV20-1	.	TRBJ1-2	.	CSARAGYGYTF	TGCAGTGCTCGAGCGGGGTATGGCTACACCTTC
TRBV28	.	TRBJ2-7	.	CASSFAQYSYEQYF	TGTGCCAGCAGTTTTGCACAGTACTCCTACGAGCAGTACTTC
TRBV5-1	.	TRBJ2-1	.	CASSLDGTVVSYNEQFF	TGCGCCAGCAGCTTGGACGGGACTGTTGTTTCCTACAATGAGCAGTTCTTC
TRBV9	.	TRBJ1-5	.	CASTRGQPQHF	TGTGCCAGCACACGGGGGCAGCCCCAGCATTTT
TRBV9	.	TRBJ2-1	TRBD1	CASSVPGQFNEQFF	TGTGCCAGCAGCGTACCGGGACAGTTCAATGAGCAGTTCTTC
TRBV7-9	.	TRBJ1-2	.	CASTLGREWAEGYGYTF	TGTGCCAGCACCTTAGGAAGAGAGTGGGCGGAGGGCTATGGCTACACCTTC
TRBV4-1	.	TRBJ2-7	.	CASSQEVSDWMYF	TGCGCCAGCAGCCAAGAGGTCAGCGACTGGATGTACTTC
TRBV5-1	.	TRBJ1-1	.	CASSLDSALPNTEAFF	TGCGCCAGCAGCTTGGACTCGGCACTACCGAACACTGAAGCTTTCTTT
TRBV5-1	.	TRBJ1-6	.	CASSYQGNVNSPLHF	TGCGCCAGCAGCTATCAGGGGAATGTGAATTCACCCCTCCACTTT
TRBV5-4	.	TRBJ2-5	TRBD2	CASRLSGGETQYF	TGTGCCAGCAGACTTAGCGGGGGGGAGACCCAGTACTTC
TRBV23-1	.	TRBJ2-2	TRBD2	CASSQYCGRDGELFF	TGCGCCAGCAGTCAATATTGCGGGAGAGACGGGGAGCTGTTTTTT
TRBV11-2	.	TRBJ2-2	.	CASISQAAANTGELFF	TGTGCCAGCATATCCCAAGCGGCCGCGAACACCGGGGAGCTGTTTTTT
TRBV18	.	TRBJ1-4	.	CASSPRTAMEKLFF	TGTGCCAGCTCACCTAGGACAGCAATGGAAAAACTGTTTTTT
TRBV28	.	TRBJ1-1	.	CGTTHPLESTEAFF	TGTGGTACCACGCATCCCCTAGAGAGCACTGAAGCTTTCTTT
TRBV28	few	TRBJ2-7	TRBD2	CASRRLAGADEQYF	TGTGCCAGCAGAAGACTAGCGGGGGCCGACGAGCAGTACTTC
TRBV2	.	TRBJ1-1	.	CASIRQMNTEAFF	TGTGCCAGCATACGACAGATGAACACTGAAGCTTTCTTT
TRBV2	once	TRBJ2-3	.	CASGLASTDTQYF	TGTGCCAGCGGCCTAGCGAGCACAGATACGCAGTATTTT
TRBV19	.	TRBJ2-3	.	CASRGQRYTDTQYF	TGTGCCAGTAGAGGACAAAGGTACACAGATACGCAGTATTTT
TRBV9	few	TRBJ2-5	.	CASSFRVSGETQYF	TGTGCCAGCAGCTTCAGGGTATCTGGCGAGACCCAGTACTTC
TRBV29-1	.	TRBJ1-1	TRBD1	CSVTGTGVAEAFF	TGCAGCGTAACCGGGACAGGGGTTGCTGAAGCTTTCTTT
TRBV2	.	TRBJ2-2	.	CASNPAANTGELFF	TGTGCCAGCAACCCAGCGGCGAACACCGGGGAGCTGTTTTTT
TRBV7-9	.	TRBJ2-1	.	CASSLGRFLRDEQFF	TGTGCCAGCAGCTTAGGCAGATTTTTGCGGGATGAGCAGTTCTTC
TRBV21-1	.	TRBJ1-5	.	CASSKDVGTGNRGNQPQHF	.
TRBV11-2	.	TRBJ2-1	.	CASTRSKGVSYNEQFF	TGTGCCAGCACCCGCTCAAAGGGGGTCTCCTACAATGAGCAGTTCTTC
TRBV27	.	TRBJ2-1	TRBD2	CASSFRTSGRAGNEQFF	TGTGCCAGCAGTTTTAGGACTAGCGGGAGGGCGGGAAATGAGCAGTTCTTC
TRBV30	few	TRBJ2-2	TRBD2	CAWSVGSGGYTGELFF	TGTGCCTGGAGTGTCGGTAGCGGGGGATACACCGGGGAGCTGTTTTTT
TRBV10-2	.	TRBJ1-1	.	CASSELRDTEAFF	TGCGCCAGCAGTGAGCTGCGGGACACTGAAGCTTTCTTT
TRBV10-1	many	TRBJ1-2	.	CASSTVLYGYTF	TGCGCCAGCAGTACAGTGCTCTATGGCTACACCTTC
TRBV30	once	TRBJ2-2	.	CAWRRGLNTGELFF	TGTGCCTGGAGGCGGGGCTTGAACACCGGGGAGCTGTTTTTT
TRBV19	.	TRBJ2-4	.	CASSIQGSENIQYF	TGTGCCAGTAGTATCCAGGGGTCGGAAAACATTCAGTACTTC
TRBV5-1	.	TRBJ2-1	TRBD2	CASSPPSGMHNEQFF	TGCGCCAGCAGCCCGCCTAGCGGGATGCACAATGAGCAGTTCTTC
TRBV5-1	.	TRBJ2-5	TRBD1	CASSLEGRGHETQYF	TGCGCCAGCAGCTTGGAGGGCAGGGGGCACGAGACCCAGTACTTC
TRBV9	.	TRBJ1-2	.	CASSVDNRVGYGYTF	TGTGCCAGCAGCGTAGATAACAGGGTAGGGTATGGCTACACCTTC
TRBV30	.	TRBJ2-1	.	CAWSRGIAQEQFF	TGTGCCTGGAGCCGGGGGATAGCGCAGGAGCAGTTCTTC
TRBV6-1	.	TRBJ2-5	.	CASRASEQAGGTQYF	TGTGCCAGCAGGGCTTCCGAACAGGCCGGTGGGACCCAGTACTTC
TRBV7-8	.	TRBJ2-7	.	CASSYSGGSHEQYF	TGTGCCAGCAGCTATAGCGGCGGCAGCCACGAGCAGTACTTC
TRBV30	.	TRBJ2-2	.	CAWGLSGFRTGELFF	TGTGCCTGGGGACTTAGCGGCTTTAGGACCGGGGAGCTGTTTTTT
TRBV30	once	TRBJ1-1	TRBD1	CASNPGQGAMNTEAFF	TGTGCCTCGAATCCGGGACAGGGGGCAATGAACACTGAAGCTTTCTTT
TRBV25-1	once	TRBJ1-2	TRBD1	CASSEGTGVQYGYTF	TGTGCCAGCAGTGAAGGGACAGGGGTGCAGTATGGCTACACCTTC
TRBV15	.	TRBJ1-5	.	CATSRDKGYNQPQHF	TGTGCCACCAGCAGAGATAAGGGGTACAATCAGCCCCAGCATTTT
TRBV7-9	.	TRBJ2-7	TRBD2	CASSSNAGLAGLKHEQYF	TGTGCCAGCAGCTCAAACGCGGGCCTAGCGGGCCTTAAACACGAGCAGTACTTC